These 30 T cell receptor beta chains share one sample of origin, sequenced in a study of T cell responses to AZD1222 COVID-19 vaccine. Clones were read by immunoSEQ multiplex PCR, and TCRdb kept only the in-frame ones, dropping some. Here the sample spans some 97,000 clones, around nine tenths being singletons. Material: peripheral blood, obtained on day 0 of AZD1222 vaccination. The origin of the receptors is an adult in good health.

The J gene is TRBJ2-7, the V gene TRBV23-1; tentatively, D is TRBD1 (6 bases). TRBV23-1 is recorded as an ORF, its role being uncertain. Trimming removed 3 bases at V and 2 bases at J, with 14 bases between. The CDR3 has 15 amino acids. Here the CDR3 DNA reads TGCGCCAGCAGTCATTCCGAAGAGGGGGCCTACGAGCAGTACTTC. It translates to CASSHSEEGAYEQYF.

The genes are TRBV29-1 and TRBJ1-1; a weak D match, TRBD1 (5 bases). Germline V gene lookup returns CDR1 SQVTM and CDR2 ANQGSEA. Trimming removed 0 bases at V and 10 bases at J, with 18 bases between. The CDR3 runs 14 residues. The DNA for the CDR3 is TGCAGCGTTGAAGATCAAATAGGGGTTCGCGGAGCTTTCTTT. It specifies CSVEDQIGVRGAFF. The variable domain in full, with the rest retrieved from reference TRBV29-1 and TRBJ1-1, is SAVISQKPSRDICQRGTSLTIQCQVDSQVTMMFWYRQQPGQSLTLIATANQGSEATYESGFVIDKFPISRPNLTFSTLTVSNMSPEDSSIYLCSVEDQIGVRGAFFGQGTRLTVV.

The chain combines TRBV28 with TRBJ1-2; D remains ambiguous. Germline V CDR1 and CDR2: MDHEN, SYDVKM. V dropped 6 bases and J dropped 4 bases, with 15 bases sitting between them. The CDR3 totals 14 residues. The CDR3 DNA is TGTGCCAGCAGGGCCAGCGCGCGTTTCTATGGCTACACCTTC. It codes for CASRASARFYGYTF.

This clone occurred a few times. The V gene is TRBV19, the J gene TRBJ1-1, with D unresolved. CDR3 length: 12 amino acids. The germline V gene has CDR1 LNHDA and CDR2 SQIVND (reference sequence). The V gene lost 5 bases and the J gene lost 1 base, with 5 bases spanning the gap. The CDR3: CASSEQNTEAFF. The CDR3 DNA sequence: TGTGCCAGTAGTGAGCAGAACACTGAAGCTTTCTTT.

This chain joins TRBV25-1 and TRBJ2-2; D remains ambiguous. The CDR3 runs to 16 residues. Trimming stripped 5 bases from V and 5 bases from J, with 18 bases between. Germline V lookup: CDR1 MGHDK, CDR2 SYGVNS. The CDR3 here is CASSFDPNQRTGELFF. In DNA, the CDR3 is TGTGCCAGCAGTTTCGACCCCAATCAGAGGACCGGGGAGCTGTTTTTT.

In this sample, this clone turned up once. The chain combines TRBV6-5 with TRBJ1-4; D may be TRBD1 (5 bases). This CDR3 comprises 12 residues. Germline assignment: CDR1 MNHEY and CDR2 SVGAGI. Trimming removed 9 bases from V and 4 bases from J, with 9 bases in between. The CDR3 sequence: CASQGNNEKLFF. The CDR3 DNA reads TGTGCCAGTCAGGGTAATAATGAAAAACTGTTTTTT.

The V call is TRBV7-2, the J call TRBJ2-3; 10 bases fit TRBD2. The CDR3 contains 16 residues. V lost 1 base and J lost 7; bases outside the gene matches: 8. CDR1 SGHTA and CDR2 FQGNSA come from the germline V gene. The CDR3 nucleotides are TGTGCCAGCAGCTTAGGTCTAGCGGGGGTGGGATATACGCAGTATTTT. Translating it yields CASSLGLAGVGYTQYF.

The gene calls are TRBV7-2 and TRBJ1-4; tentative D call: TRBD1 (5 bases). Deletions cut 4 bases from V and 0 bases from J, with 12 bases between. This CDR3 has 16 residues. The germline CDR1 and CDR2 sequences are SGHTA and FQGNSA. The CDR3 DNA sequence: TGTGCCAGCAGCTCCCGTCGGGGGACAACTAATGAAAAACTGTTTTTT. Its translation: CASSSRRGTTNEKLFF.

V is TRBV12-3 or TRBV12-4 and J is TRBJ2-7; a possible D gene is TRBD1 (6 bases). V was clipped by 6 bases and J by 2 bases, with 11 bases between them. CDR3 length: 13 amino acids. The CDR3 DNA follows: TGTGCCAGCAGACTCACAGGGACCTACGAGCAGTACTTC. This sequence encodes CASRLTGTYEQYF.

This clone has a handful of counts. The rearrangement uses TRBV5-5 and TRBJ1-1; no firm D call. V was clipped by 0 bases and J by 1 base, with 4 bases between them. This CDR3 contains 13 residues. Germline V gene sequence: CDR1 SGHKS, CDR2 YYEKEE (reference sequence). In DNA, the CDR3 is TGTGCCAGCAGCTTGGGAACGAACACTGAAGCTTTCTTT. Translated: CASSLGTNTEAFF.

The chain uses TRBV20-1 and TRBJ1-2; 7 nucleotides line up with TRBD1. CDR3 size: 14 residues. Per germline, CDR1 DFQATT and CDR2 SNEGSKA (reference sequence). V shed 3 bases and J 7 bases; nucleotides not matched to a gene: 11. The CDR3 DNA is TGCAGTGCTAGTATCGGAGGGGGCCAGGGTGGCTACACCTTC. Translated, it gives CSASIGGGQGGYTF.

This chain joins TRBV2 and TRBJ2-7; D remains unclear. V lost 8 bases, J lost 3 bases, and 5 bases lay in between. The germline V gene encodes CDR1 SNHLY and CDR2 FYNNEI. The CDR3 is 10 residues long. This CDR3 is CASGYYEQYF. The CDR3 DNA reads as TGTGCCAGCGGATACTACGAGCAGTACTTC.

V usage is TRBV2 and J usage is TRBJ1-4, with a possible D match to TRBD1 (6 bases). This CDR3 spans 14 amino acids. V shed 6 bases and J shed 5 bases, with 13 bases lying between them. The V gene's germline CDR1 is SNHLY and CDR2 FYNNEI. Here the CDR3 reads CASSFLGANEKLFF. In DNA, the CDR3 is TGTGCCAGCAGCTTCTTGGGGGCGAATGAAAAACTGTTTTTT.

The gene calls are TRBV10-3 and TRBJ1-1; D call uncertain. The CDR3 length is 14 residues. Per the germline V gene, CDR1 is ENHRY and CDR2 is SYGVKD. Between the trimmed V and J ends, which lost 2 bases and 8 bases, there was a span of 15 bases. DNA for the CDR3: TGTGCCATCAGTGAGCCCGCGGCCAACCGGGAAGCTTTCTTT. Translating it yields CAISEPAANREAFF.

This chain uses TRBV28 with TRBJ1-2, with D possibly TRBD1 on 5 matching bases. The CDR3 spans 13 residues. The ends were cut back, 5 bases at V and 2 bases at J, with 9 bases in the middle. Germline-derived CDR1 and CDR2 are MDHEN and SYDVKM. CDR3 protein: CASSRQLNYGYTF. Here the CDR3 DNA reads TGTGCCAGCAGTCGACAGCTAAACTATGGCTACACCTTC.

The chain joins TRBV27 to TRBJ1-2; D is unresolved. Germline CDR1 is MNHEY and CDR2 is SMNVEV (reference sequence). Trimming left V 5 bases short and J 3 bases short, with 13 bases between. This CDR3 is 14 amino acids long. CDR3 in amino acids: CASSPGGQDYGYTF. DNA of the CDR3: TGTGCCAGCAGTCCAGGCGGCCAGGACTATGGCTACACCTTC.

The V gene is TRBV18, the J gene TRBJ1-4; 11 bases fit TRBD1. Losses at the gene ends were 4 bases for V and 5 bases for J; bases not matched to a gene: 6. The CDR3 runs 16 residues. Germline values: CDR1 KGHSH, CDR2 LQKENI. CDR3 in amino acids: CASSRTGTGGNEKLFF. DNA for the CDR3: TGTGCCAGCTCACGAACCGGGACAGGGGGAAATGAAAAACTGTTTTTT.

This rearrangement joins TRBV7-2 to TRBJ2-7; tentatively, D is TRBD2 (7 bases). This CDR3 has 14 residues. V was trimmed by 0 bases and J by 2 bases, leaving 8 bases between them. From germline, CDR1 is SGHTA and CDR2 FQGNSA. The CDR3 reads CASSLAGGPYEQYF. The CDR3 DNA is TGTGCCAGCAGCTTAGCGGGGGGGCCCTACGAGCAGTACTTC.

This clone was counted between two and nine times. The chain carries TRBV4-2 and TRBJ1-2; D unresolved. This CDR3 region has 13 residues. V lost 3 bases to trimming and J lost 3 bases, with 8 bases between them. Germline CDR1 is LGHNA and CDR2 is YNFKEQ. CDR3 sequence reads: CASSQDGHYGYTF. The CDR3 region has the DNA TGTGCCAGCAGCCAGGACGGACACTATGGCTACACCTTC.

The rearrangement uses TRBV5-6 and TRBJ2-7; TRBD2 might be the D (5 bases). CDR3 length equals 12 residues. Germline CDR1 reads SGHDT; CDR2 reads YYEEEE. V shed 3 bases and J shed 11 bases, with 15 bases lying between them. CDR3 loop: CASSSRTTREYF. The DNA of the CDR3 is TGTGCCAGCAGCTCTCGGACCACGCGGGAGTACTTC. The full variable domain, its missing parts supplied by reference TRBV5-6 and TRBJ2-7, is DAGVTQSPTHLIKTRGQQVTLRCSPKSGHDTVSWYQQALGQGPQFIFQYYEEEERQRGNFPDRFSGHQFPNYSSELNVNALLLGDSALYLCASSSRTTREYFGPGTRLTVT.

The chain links TRBV5-1 to TRBJ1-1; D is unclear. With 0 bases removed from V and 1 base from J, the gap between germline ends came to 13 bases. Germline V lookup: CDR1 SGHRS, CDR2 YFSETQ. CDR3 length: 16 amino acids. The CDR3 bases are TGCGCCAGCAGCTTGGACGGCGCGGTTACGAACACTGAAGCTTTCTTT. This sequence encodes CASSLDGAVTNTEAFF.

The chain combines TRBV3-1 (or the pseudogene TRBV3-2) with TRBJ2-3; TRBD1 or TRBD2 may be the D gene (5 bases each). Germline V gene lookup returns CDR1 LGHDT and CDR2 YNNKEL (reference sequence). CDR3 length: 15 amino acids. Trimming shortened V by 4 bases and J by 6 bases, and 17 bases separated the two germline ends. The CDR3 bases are TGTGCCAGCAGCCGGGAATGGGACCCAGCGGATACGCAGTATTTT. Protein: CASSREWDPADTQYF.

The chain employs TRBV2 and TRBJ2-7, with TRBD1 matching over 8 bases. The germline V gene encodes CDR1 SNHLY and CDR2 FYNNEI. The CDR3 contains 14 residues. V dropped 5 bases and J dropped 3; count of bases not matched to a gene: 6. The CDR3 DNA reads as TGTGCCAGCAGTAAAGGACAGGGTAGCTACGAGCAGTACTTC. As protein: CASSKGQGSYEQYF.

The J gene is TRBJ2-3, the V gene TRBV29-1, with 9 bases lining up with TRBD2. V lost 7 bases to trimming and J lost 4 bases; unmatched junction nucleotides: 15. The CDR3 covers 16 residues. CDR1 SQVTM and CDR2 ANQGSEA come from the germline V gene. CDR3 region: CSAGGAAGGFSDTQYF. In DNA, the CDR3 is TGCAGCGCTGGTGGGGCTGCGGGGGGGTTCTCAGATACGCAGTATTTT.

A few counts support this clone. V usage is TRBV2 and J usage is TRBJ2-1, with D perhaps TRBD1 (6 bases). Germline V gene data show CDR1 as SNHLY and CDR2 as FYNNEI. This CDR3 is 15 amino acids long. With 8 bases removed from V and 0 bases from J, the gap between germline ends came to 14 bases. The CDR3 bases are TGTGCCAGCCGAAAGGGGGAGAGCTCCTACAATGAGCAGTTCTTC. This translates into CASRKGESSYNEQFF.

The sample holds one count of this clone. The genes are TRBV11-2 and TRBJ2-5, with 7 bases that match TRBD1. The CDR3 loop spans 12 amino acids. The germline gives CDR1 SGHAT, CDR2 FQNNGV. V lost 0 bases, J lost 13 bases, and 5 bases stayed unmatched. The CDR3 reads CASSLDRRQGYF. The CDR3 nucleotides read TGTGCCAGCAGCTTAGATAGGAGACAGGGGTACTTC.

The V gene is TRBV28, the J gene TRBJ2-5; 10 bases map to TRBD1. Unmatched junction bases numbered 4, after V lost 7 bases and J lost 5 bases. Germline CDR1 MDHEN, CDR2 SYDVKM. This CDR3 has 13 amino acids. CDR3 residues: CASKTGGLETQYF. The CDR3 coding sequence is TGTGCCAGCAAGACAGGGGGCCTGGAGACCCAGTACTTC.

This chain connects TRBV6-6 to TRBJ1-2, with 7 bases fitting TRBD1. Germline V lookup: CDR1 MNHNY, CDR2 SVGAGI (reference sequence). V lost 5 bases to trimming and J lost 9 bases; unmatched junction nucleotides: 15. CDR3 length: 15 residues. The CDR3 DNA reads TGTGCCAGCAGTCATACAAACACCAGACAGGGTAGCTACACCTTC. Translated: CASSHTNTRQGSYTF.

The J gene is TRBJ2-1, the V gene TRBV11-2; D gene uncertain. This CDR3 has 14 residues. V lost 0 bases to trimming and J lost 6 bases, with 9 bases between them. CDR1 and CDR2 (germline): SGHAT, FQNNGV. CDR3 nucleotide sequence: TGTGCCAGCAGCTTAGAACCTGTCAGCAATGAGCAGTTCTTC. Translated, it gives CASSLEPVSNEQFF.

This chain links TRBV19 with TRBJ1-5; TRBD1 matches at 7 bases. The V segment lost 0 bases and the J segment 4 bases; nucleotides outside the gene matches: 9. Germline V gene data show CDR1 as LNHDA and CDR2 as SQIVND (reference sequence). The CDR3 extends over 17 amino acids. The CDR3 coding sequence is TGTGCCAGTAGTATAGATCCTGGGGACAGAGGTAATCAGCCCCAGCATTTT. This sequence encodes CASSIDPGDRGNQPQHF. The variable domain in full, completed from reference TRBV19 and TRBJ1-5, reads DGGITQSPKYLFRKEGQNVTLSCEQNLNHDAMYWYRQDPGQGLRLIYYSQIVNDFQKGDIAEGYSVSREKKESFPLTVTSAQKNPTAFYLCASSIDPGDRGNQPQHFGDGTRLSIL.